One sample yielded the 29 T cell receptor beta chains listed below, sequenced in a study of CD8 T cells in ankylosing spondylitis. From the 5' RACE reads, TCRdb called clonotypes with MiXCR, one entry per CDR3 protein. The data show under 300,000 distinct CDR3 sequences, more than 9% seen once. The sequenced material came from blood, either unsorted or a sorted T cell fraction (not recorded which). All receptors come from a male donor with ankylosing spondylitis or in good health (not recorded which).

This clonotype was counted ten times or more. The V and J genes are TRBV6-5 and TRBJ1-2, with TRBD1 as a possible D gene (6 bases). CDR3 length: 15 amino acids. CDR1 is MNHEY, CDR2 SVGAGI, per germline. The V gene lost 2 bases and the J gene lost 4 bases, with 14 bases spanning the gap. This CDR3 is CASSYLIGQIYGYTF. The CDR3 DNA reads as TGTGCCAGCAGTTACCTAATCGGACAGATCTATGGCTACACCTTC.

With respect to this clonotype: At one of its ends the junction is not consistent with the germline gene, which may arise from a read error. The chain employs TRBV11-1 and TRBJ1-1; D might be TRBD1 (5 bases). Germline lookup yields CDR1 SGHAT and CDR2 FQDESV (reference sequence). This CDR3 spans 15 amino acids. The CDR3 here is CVSSLARRVGTEAFF. The CDR3 nucleotides read TGTGTCAGCAGCTTAGCCCGCAGGGTCGGGACTGAAGCTTTCTTT.

This clonotype was detected ten times or more. The rearrangement links TRBV20-1 to TRBJ1-5, with a tentative D call TRBD1 (6 bases). Trimming took off 1 base at V and 9 bases at J, with 16 bases between the two ends. The germline gives CDR1 DFQATT, CDR2 SNEGSKA (reference sequence). The CDR3 has 14 residues. The CDR3 here is CSARVGGPHTPQHF. In DNA form, the CDR3 reads TGCAGTGCTAGAGTCGGGGGCCCACATACGCCCCAGCATTTT.

The sample holds many counts of this clonotype. The gene calls are TRBV5-1 and TRBJ2-5; 9 bases fit TRBD2. V lost 1 base to trimming and J lost 5 bases; unmatched junction nucleotides: 6. CDR3 size: 15 residues. Germline V lookup: CDR1 SGHRS, CDR2 YFSETQ. The CDR3 here is CASSLFGTSSETQYF. The CDR3, as DNA: TGCGCCAGCAGCTTGTTTGGGACTAGCAGCGAGACCCAGTACTTC.

This clonotype was picked up many times. V and J are TRBV7-6 and TRBJ2-7, with D possibly being TRBD1 (6 bases). Germline V gene lookup returns CDR1 SGHVS and CDR2 FNYEAQ. The CDR3 covers 13 residues. V was shortened by 6 bases and J by 2 bases, with 11 bases between the two germline ends. The CDR3 region is CASSLDSAYEQYF. CDR3 nucleotides: TGTGCCAGCAGTTTGGACAGCGCCTACGAGCAGTACTTC.

This clonotype occurred many times. The chain carries TRBV11-2 and TRBJ1-2; D is possibly TRBD1 (6 bases). Germline CDR1 and CDR2: SGHAT and FQNNGV. The CDR3 totals 15 residues. V was cut by 5 bases and J by 7 bases, with 20 bases left in between. Written as DNA, the CDR3 is TGTGCCAGCAGCCTTCAGGGGACTCCCTGGCTTGGCTACACCTTC. This gives the protein CASSLQGTPWLGYTF. Complete variable domain (other parts from reference TRBV11-2 and TRBJ1-2): EAGVAQSPRYKIIEKRQSVAFWCNPISGHATLYWYQQILGQGPKLLIQFQNNGVVDDSQLPKDRFSAERLKGVDSTLKIQPAKLEDSAVYLCASSLQGTPWLGYTFGSGTRLTVV.

This clonotype was seen many times. This sequence joins TRBV6-5 and TRBJ2-7, with TRBD1 as a possible D gene (6 bases). The CDR3 extends over 14 amino acids. CDR1 is MNHEY, CDR2 SVGAGI, per germline. V gave up 0 bases and J gave up 4 bases, with 10 bases separating them. The CDR3 loop is CASSYSNREYEQYF. The CDR3 DNA follows: TGTGCCAGCAGTTACTCGAACAGGGAATACGAGCAGTACTTC.

This clonotype was counted at least ten times. V is TRBV20-1 and J is TRBJ2-2; tentatively, D is TRBD1 (6 bases). V lost 5 bases to trimming and J lost 8 bases, with 21 bases between them. The CDR3 totals 15 residues. Germline CDR1 is DFQATT and CDR2 is SNEGSKA (reference sequence). The CDR3 DNA follows: TGCAGTGCTCGCCCTTTGGACAGCCAATGGGGGGAGCTGTTTTTT. This codes for CSARPLDSQWGELFF.

This clonotype has a count of ten or more. The V gene is TRBV7-2, the J gene TRBJ2-1, with TRBD2 matching over 13 bases. Losses at the gene ends were 4 bases for V and 6 bases for J; bases not matched to a gene: 6. The CDR3 is 16 residues long. Germline lookup yields CDR1 SGHTA and CDR2 FQGNSA. In DNA, the CDR3 is TGTGCCAGCAGCTCCCTAGGGACTAGCGGGGTCAATGAGCAGTTCTTC. This sequence encodes CASSSLGTSGVNEQFF.

This clonotype has more than one count but fewer than ten. The chain recombines TRBV7-2 with TRBJ2-7; D call uncertain. This CDR3 contains 15 residues. Germline loops: CDR1 SGHTA, CDR2 FQGNSA. V was cut by 5 bases and J by 0 bases, with 14 bases left in between. CDR3 sequence reads: CASSPHGLPSYEQYF. The CDR3 nucleotides read TGTGCCAGCAGCCCCCACGGGTTACCCTCCTACGAGCAGTACTTC.

This clonotype was counted many times. The V call is TRBV28, the J call TRBJ2-7, with TRBD2 as a possible D gene (5 bases). Per the germline V gene, CDR1 is MDHEN and CDR2 is SYDVKM. The CDR3 runs to 12 residues. The V end was cut by 5 bases, the J end by 7 bases, with 12 bases between. As DNA, the CDR3 is TGTGCCAGCAGTGACCGGACGGGGGAGCAGTACTTC. This sequence encodes CASSDRTGEQYF. Full variable domain (outside the CDR3, taken from reference TRBV28 and TRBJ2-7): DVKVTQSSRYLVKRTGEKVFLECVQDMDHENMFWYRQDPGLGLRLIYFSYDVKMKEKGDIPEGYSVSREKKERFSLILESASTNQTSMYLCASSDRTGEQYFGPGTRLTVT.

The sample holds many counts of this clonotype. The V gene is TRBV29-1, the J gene TRBJ2-2; possibly TRBD1 or TRBD2 for D (5 bases each). Germline V gene lookup returns CDR1 SQVTM and CDR2 ANQGSEA. Deletions cut 4 bases from V and 0 bases from J, with 9 bases between. The CDR3 is 14 amino acids. DNA of the CDR3: TGCAGCGTTGTCCGGGGCTCGAACACCGGGGAGCTGTTTTTT. Translating it yields CSVVRGSNTGELFF.

This clonotype was detected only a few times. This rearrangement joins TRBV4-1 to TRBJ2-2; D gene uncertain. The germline CDR1 and CDR2 sequences are MGHRA and YSYEKL. The CDR3 has 14 residues. Between the trimmed V and J ends, which lost 0 bases and 6 bases, there was a span of 8 bases. The CDR3 region is CASSQDRAAGELFF. The CDR3 DNA sequence: TGCGCCAGCAGCCAAGATAGGGCAGCCGGGGAGCTGTTTTTT.

In this sample, this clonotype turned up many times. The J gene is TRBJ2-1, the V gene TRBV20-1; D is unresolved. Germline V gives CDR1 DFQATT, CDR2 SNEGSKA (reference sequence). Trimming removed 5 bases at V and 5 bases at J, with 10 bases between. The length of the CDR3 is 12 residues. CDR3 DNA: TGCAGTGCTGGCCCAAAGGACAATGAGCAGTTCTTC. Translation gives CSAGPKDNEQFF.

The chain employs TRBV6-4 and TRBJ1-5, with a possible D match to TRBD1 (5 bases). CDR1 is MRHNA and CDR2 is SNTAGT in the germline V gene. V gave up 4 bases and J gave up 2 bases, with 21 bases separating them. This CDR3 has 18 amino acids. CDR3 coding DNA: TGTGCCAGCAGTGTAGAGCAGGGTAGATCGATGGGCAATCAGCCCCAGCATTTT. Its protein is CASSVEQGRSMGNQPQHF.

This clonotype was picked up a small number of times. The chain carries TRBV6-5 and TRBJ2-7; 10 bases fit TRBD1. This CDR3 has 15 residues. The V gene's germline CDR1 is MNHEY and CDR2 SVGAGI. Trimming at V came to 0 bases and at J to 4 bases, leaving 3 bases not matched to a gene. CDR3 bases: TGTGCCAGCAGTTACTCCCCGGGACAGGGGTACGAGCAGTACTTC. Protein product: CASSYSPGQGYEQYF.

This clonotype was seen many times. The genes are TRBV13 and TRBJ1-1; unclear D gene. Trimming took 0 bases from V and 5 from J, leaving 13 bases between them. CDR3 length: 15 residues. Germline V gene sequence: CDR1 PRHDT, CDR2 FYEKMQ (reference sequence). The CDR3: CASSLGGSGSTEAFF. CDR3 nucleotides: TGTGCCAGCAGCTTAGGGGGGAGCGGAAGTACTGAAGCTTTCTTT.

This clonotype was found many times. J is TRBJ2-3 and V is TRBV7-9, with TRBD2 matching 7 bases. CDR3 length equals 16 residues. From germline, CDR1 is SEHNR and CDR2 FQNEAQ (reference sequence). The CDR3 sequence: CASSRVSGPPTDTQYF. In nucleotides, the CDR3 is TGTGCAAGCTCCCGAGTTAGCGGGCCACCCACAGATACGCAGTATTTT.

This clonotype was found many times. The gene calls are TRBV18 and TRBJ2-1; 11 nucleotides match TRBD2. Trimming removed 3 bases from V and 4 bases from J; junction bases left unmatched: 8. This CDR3 has 17 residues. Germline V gene sequence: CDR1 KGHSH, CDR2 LQKENI. CDR3 in DNA: TGTGCCAGCTCACCGCTGAGACTAGCGGGGTCGTACAATGAGCAGTTCTTC. Translating gives CASSPLRLAGSYNEQFF.

This clonotype was recorded at least ten times. The chain joins TRBV20-1 to TRBJ1-2, with 8 bases aligning to TRBD1. The V gene end was trimmed by 0 bases and the J gene end by 7 bases; junction bases not matched to a gene: 13. The CDR3 runs to 16 residues. CDR1 and CDR2 (germline): DFQATT, SNEGSKA (reference sequence). As DNA, the CDR3 is TGCAGTGCTAGAGATTCCATTGCGGACAGGGCCCCTGGCTACACCTTC. Protein product: CSARDSIADRAPGYTF.

This clonotype came up many times. The V gene is TRBV20-1, the J gene TRBJ2-7; 10 nucleotides align to TRBD1. Germline assignment: CDR1 DFQATT and CDR2 SNEGSKA (reference sequence). V was clipped by 6 bases and J by 1 base; unmatched bases: 3. This CDR3 is 13 amino acids long. CDR3 residues: CSAGQGVSYEQYF. In nucleotides, the CDR3 is TGCAGTGCCGGACAGGGGGTGTCCTACGAGCAGTACTTC.

This clonotype occurred a few times. This chain connects TRBV6-1 to TRBJ2-7; TRBD2 might be the D (6 bases). The ends were cut back, 10 bases at V and 2 bases at J, with 15 bases in the middle. The germline V gene has CDR1 MNHNS and CDR2 SASEGT. This CDR3 is 13 amino acids long. CDR3 nucleotide sequence: TGTGCCACCTCAAGGGACTCAACCTACGAGCAGTACTTC. Its translation is CATSRDSTYEQYF.

The chain couples TRBV6-4 to TRBJ2-1, with TRBD1 identical over 12 bases. Germline-derived CDR1 and CDR2 are MRHNA and SNTAGT. The CDR3 length is 15 residues. V lost 0 bases and J lost 8; bases outside the gene matches: 2. CDR3 nucleotide sequence: TGTGCCAGCAGTGACTCGGGACAGGGGGCAGATGAGCAGTTCTTC. Translation gives CASSDSGQGADEQFF.

This clonotype appeared a few times. CDR3 protein: CASSDDRNTGELFF. The CDR3 coding sequence is TGTGCCAGCAGTGATGACAGGAACACCGGGGAGCTGTTTTTT. V and J are TRBV2 and TRBJ2-2, with D possibly TRBD1 on 5 matching bases. The CDR3 runs 14 residues. V was cut by 3 bases and J by 1 base, with 6 bases left in between. Germline CDR1 is SNHLY and CDR2 is FYNNEI.

The chain uses TRBV11-1 and TRBJ2-3; 15 bases are a match to TRBD2. The germline gives CDR1 SGHAT, CDR2 FQDESV (reference sequence). This CDR3 region has 18 residues. The ends lost 6 bases at V and 2 bases at J; junction bases unmatched: 9. The CDR3 protein is CASSPPGLAGGTTDTQYF. CDR3 coding DNA: TGTGCCAGCAGTCCGCCGGGACTAGCGGGGGGTACCACAGATACGCAGTATTTT.

The sample holds many counts of this clonotype. The rearrangement joins TRBV6-4 to TRBJ2-1, with TRBD2 matching 12 bases. The CDR3 is 15 residues long. Trimming took 2 bases from V and 8 from J; bases not matched to a gene: 4. Germline V gene lookup returns CDR1 MRHNA and CDR2 SNTAGT. Here the CDR3 DNA reads TGTGCCAGCAGTGACGGACTAGCGGGATACGATGAGCAGTTCTTC. This encodes CASSDGLAGYDEQFF.

The table lists this clonotype with many counts. The V gene is TRBV20-1, the J gene TRBJ1-3, with D possibly matching TRBD1 (5 bases). From germline, CDR1 is DFQATT and CDR2 SNEGSKA (reference sequence). V was trimmed by 8 bases and J by 0 bases, leaving 8 bases between them. The CDR3 spans 12 residues. The CDR3 reads CSWGGSGNTIYF. Here the CDR3 DNA reads TGCAGTTGGGGGGGCTCTGGAAACACCATATATTTT.

This sequence joins TRBV28 and TRBJ2-7; D is ambiguous. Germline loops: CDR1 MDHEN, CDR2 SYDVKM. The CDR3 is 14 amino acids. V gave up 6 bases and J gave up 2 bases, with 14 bases separating them. The DNA of the CDR3 is TGTGCCAGCAGCCCCATGGGCGTAACCTACGAGCAGTACTTC. The encoded protein is CASSPMGVTYEQYF.

This clonotype came up many times. CDR3 protein: CASSKNTELYYEQYF. The CDR3 region has the DNA TGCGCCAGCAGCAAAAACACCGAATTGTACTACGAGCAGTACTTC. This chain connects TRBV5-1 to TRBJ2-7; D unresolved. The CDR3 length is 15 residues. The V end lost 4 bases, the J end lost 3 bases, and 17 bases lay between the germline ends. From germline, CDR1 is SGHRS and CDR2 YFSETQ. Drawing the rest from reference TRBV5-1 and TRBJ2-7, the complete variable domain is KAGVTQTPRYLIKTRGQQVTLSCSPISGHRSVSWYQQTPGQGLQFLFEYFSETQRNKGNFPGRFSGRQFSNSRSEMNVSTLELGDSALYLCASSKNTELYYEQYFGPGTRLTVT.